Presented here are 13 T cell receptor beta chains from one specimen sequenced in a study of CXCR3-negative and CXCR3-positive naive CD8 T cells. Overall study results and limits: Naive cells positive for CXCR3 carried more hydrophobic TRB CDR3s than CXCR3-negative ones.

Researchers prepared the TRB cDNA libraries using 5' RACE with UMI labels. From its re-call of the 5' RACE reads, TCRdb lists each CDR3 protein once, without DNA. The sample's table shows roughly 110,000 distinct CDR3 sequences. Their cognate antigens are unknown. The material sequenced was naive CXCR3+ CD8+ T cells from blood. Documented subset: CD45RO-CCR7+CD27+CD95- naive CD8+ T cells expressing CXCR3 (TNR3+). All receptors derive from a human donor in good health. Some clones in this sample may be carry-over from other donors' samples.

The chain carries TRBV7-9 and TRBJ2-7; TCRdb lists TRBD1, though no DNA is available to test this call. The CDR3 extends over 12 amino acids. CDR1 and CDR2 (germline): SEHNR, FQNEAQ (reference sequence). The CDR3 sequence: CASSTGRREQYF. The full variable domain, with the rest looked up from reference TRBV7-9 and TRBJ2-7, is DTGVSQNPRHKITKRGQNVTFRCDPISEHNRLYWYRQTLGQGPEFLTYFQNEAQLEKSRLLSDRFSAERPKGSFSTLEIQRTEQGDSAMYLCASSTGRREQYFGPGTRLTVT.

V gene TRBV11-2 combines with J gene TRBJ2-5; checking the TCRdb D call of TRBD1 is not possible without DNA. Germline assignment: CDR1 SGHAT and CDR2 FQNNGV. This CDR3 has 15 residues. The chain's CDR3 is CASSPRGRDEETQYF.

This chain links TRBV11-2 with TRBJ2-7; TCRdb returns TRBD2, unconfirmable since there is no DNA. The CDR3 totals 13 residues. CDR1 and CDR2 from the germline V gene are SGHAT and FQNNGV. The CDR3 region is CASSLVRASEQYF.

The chain joins TRBV15 to TRBJ2-3; the TRBD1 assignment by TCRdb is unverifiable without DNA. The germline V gene encodes CDR1 LNHNV and CDR2 YYDKDF (reference sequence). The CDR3 extends over 14 amino acids. The CDR3: CATSSREGVDTQYF.

The chain employs TRBV30 and TRBJ2-1; no DNA is available, so the TRBD2 call from TCRdb remains unchecked. The CDR3 consists of 16 residues. In germline, CDR1 is GTSNPN, CDR2 SVGIG (reference sequence). The CDR3 spells CAWSVGAGGISDERFF.

The rearrangement joins TRBV28 to TRBJ1-2. Germline CDR1 and CDR2: MDHEN and SYDVKM. The CDR3 covers 12 residues. CDR3 protein: CASSLVSGGYTF.

The chain is built from TRBV4-3 and TRBJ1-1; TCRdb's D gene call, TRBD1, goes unchecked for lack of DNA. Germline V gives CDR1 LGHNA, CDR2 YSLEER. The CDR3 sequence is 15 residues long. CDR3 sequence reads: CASSQGEQGYTEAFF.

The chain uses TRBV4-1 and TRBJ2-3; there is no DNA to check the TCRdb D call of TRBD1. Germline V gene data show CDR1 as MGHRA and CDR2 as YSYEKL. The CDR3 length is 15 residues. CDR3 loop: CASSPTGGVGDTQYF.

The V and J genes are TRBV29-1 and TRBJ2-7. Germline V gene lookup returns CDR1 SQVTM and CDR2 ANQGSEA. This CDR3 comprises 12 residues. CDR3 sequence: CSVEIKLGEQYF.

The chain employs TRBV20-1 and TRBJ2-3. From germline, CDR1 is DFQATT and CDR2 SNEGSKA (reference sequence). The CDR3 contains 16 residues. CDR3 residues: CSARDPETETTDTQYF.

The chain combines TRBV12-3 or TRBV12-4 with TRBJ2-3; no DNA is available, so the TRBD1 call from TCRdb remains unchecked. This CDR3 has 14 amino acids. The CDR3 loop is CASSLGGIADTQYF.

The J gene is TRBJ2-1, the V gene TRBV6-5. This CDR3 has 14 residues. Germline CDR1 and CDR2: MNHEY and SVGAGI. The chain's CDR3 is CASLYRGPYNEQFF.

This chain joins TRBV7-2 and TRBJ2-1; TCRdb calls TRBD2, which cannot be checked without DNA. Germline loops: CDR1 SGHTA, CDR2 FQGNSA. This CDR3 contains 16 residues. The CDR3 is CASSILAGGTYNEQFF.